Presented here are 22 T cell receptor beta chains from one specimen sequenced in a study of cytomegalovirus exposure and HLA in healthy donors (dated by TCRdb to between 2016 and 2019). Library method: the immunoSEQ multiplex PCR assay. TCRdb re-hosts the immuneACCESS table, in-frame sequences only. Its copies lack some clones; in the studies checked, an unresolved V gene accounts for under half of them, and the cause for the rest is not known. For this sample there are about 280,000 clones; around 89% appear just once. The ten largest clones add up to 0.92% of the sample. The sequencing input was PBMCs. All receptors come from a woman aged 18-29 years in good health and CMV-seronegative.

CDR3 sequence (DNA): TGTGCCAGCAGTTTTTCCGGCACAGATACGCAGTATTTT. It translates to CASSFSGTDTQYF. The J gene is TRBJ2-3, the V gene TRBV28; D not resolved. This CDR3 is 13 amino acids long. Germline CDR1 and CDR2: MDHEN and SYDVKM. The V gene lost 3 bases and the J gene lost 1 base, with 5 bases spanning the gap.

This CDR3 reads CASSPNPVKRLSDTQYF. The CDR3, as DNA: TGTGCCAGCAGCCCAAATCCCGTAAAGAGGTTGTCGGATACGCAGTATTTT. The V call is TRBV7-6, the J call TRBJ2-3; no clear D gene. Trimming took off 5 bases at V and 6 bases at J, with 24 bases between the two ends. CDR3 length: 17 amino acids. Per the germline V gene, CDR1 is SGHVS and CDR2 is FNYEAQ.

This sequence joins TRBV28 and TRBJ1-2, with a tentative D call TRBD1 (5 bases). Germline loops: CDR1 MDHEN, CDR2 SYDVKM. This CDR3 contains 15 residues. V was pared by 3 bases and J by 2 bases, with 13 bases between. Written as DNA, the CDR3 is TGTGCCAGCAGTTTTCCAGCAGGGCACAACTATGGCTACACCTTC. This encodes CASSFPAGHNYGYTF.

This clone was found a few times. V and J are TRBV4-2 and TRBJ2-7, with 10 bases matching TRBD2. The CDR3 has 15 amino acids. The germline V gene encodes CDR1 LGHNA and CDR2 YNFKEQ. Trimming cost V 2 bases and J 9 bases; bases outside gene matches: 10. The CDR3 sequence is CASSQLFSPSGGQYF. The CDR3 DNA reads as TGTGCCAGCAGCCAACTATTTTCTCCTAGCGGGGGGCAGTACTTC.

CDR3 loop: CASIIGGLAGDNEQFF. The CDR3 coding sequence is TGCGCCAGCATTATCGGGGGACTAGCGGGAGACAATGAGCAGTTCTTC. This chain uses TRBV5-1 with TRBJ2-1, with TRBD2 matching over 14 bases. The V segment lost 6 bases and the J segment 5 bases; nucleotides outside the gene matches: 7. The length of the CDR3 is 16 residues. From germline, CDR1 is SGHRS and CDR2 YFSETQ.

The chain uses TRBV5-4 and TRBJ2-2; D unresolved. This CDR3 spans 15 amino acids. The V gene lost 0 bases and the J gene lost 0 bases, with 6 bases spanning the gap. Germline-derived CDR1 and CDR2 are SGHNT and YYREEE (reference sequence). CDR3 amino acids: CASSLDSTNTGELFF. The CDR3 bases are TGTGCCAGCAGCTTGGACTCCACGAACACCGGGGAGCTGTTTTTT.

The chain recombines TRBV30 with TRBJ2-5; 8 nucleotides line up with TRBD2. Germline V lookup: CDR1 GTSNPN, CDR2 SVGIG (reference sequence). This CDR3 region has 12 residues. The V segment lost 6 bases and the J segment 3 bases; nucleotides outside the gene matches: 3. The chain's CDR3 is CACGGLEETQYF. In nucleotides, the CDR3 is TGTGCCTGCGGGGGACTAGAAGAGACCCAGTACTTC. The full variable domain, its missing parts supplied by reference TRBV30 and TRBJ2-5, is SQTIHQWPATLVQPVGSPLSLECTVEGTSNPNLYWYRQAAGRGLQLLFYSVGIGQISSEVPQNLSASRPQDRQFILSSKKLLLSDSGFYLCACGGLEETQYFGPGTRLLVL.

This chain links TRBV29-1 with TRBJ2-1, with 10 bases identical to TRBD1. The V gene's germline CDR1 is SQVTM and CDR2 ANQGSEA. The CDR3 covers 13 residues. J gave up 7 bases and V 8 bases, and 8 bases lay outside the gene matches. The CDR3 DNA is TGCAGCACACGGGACAGGGGTCAGAATGAGCAGTTCTTC. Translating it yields CSTRDRGQNEQFF.

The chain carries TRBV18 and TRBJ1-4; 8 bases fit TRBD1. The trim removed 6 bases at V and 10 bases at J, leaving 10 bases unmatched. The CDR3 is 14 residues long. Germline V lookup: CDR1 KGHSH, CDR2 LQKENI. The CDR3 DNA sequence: TGTGCCAGCTCGTCCAGGGGGCGCGAGGGAAAACTGTTTTTT. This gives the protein CASSSRGREGKLFF.

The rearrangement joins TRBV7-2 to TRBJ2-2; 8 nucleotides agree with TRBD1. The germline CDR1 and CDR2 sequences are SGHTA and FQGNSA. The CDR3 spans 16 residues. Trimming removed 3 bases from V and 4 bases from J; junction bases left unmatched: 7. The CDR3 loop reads CASSFPGGFGTGELFF. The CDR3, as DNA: TGTGCCAGCAGCTTCCCAGGGGGCTTTGGCACCGGGGAGCTGTTTTTT.

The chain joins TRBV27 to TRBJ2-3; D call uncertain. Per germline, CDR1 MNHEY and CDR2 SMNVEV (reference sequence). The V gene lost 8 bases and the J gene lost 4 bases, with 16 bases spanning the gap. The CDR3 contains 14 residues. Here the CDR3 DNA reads TGTGCCAGCCCGAGAGGAGAAGCCCCAGATACGCAGTATTTT. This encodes CASPRGEAPDTQYF.

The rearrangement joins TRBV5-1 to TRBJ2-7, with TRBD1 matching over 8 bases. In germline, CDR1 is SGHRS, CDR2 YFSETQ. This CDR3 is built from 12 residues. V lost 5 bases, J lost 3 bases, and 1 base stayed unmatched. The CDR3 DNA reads TGCGCCAGCAGGACAGGGGACTACGAGCAGTACTTC. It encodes CASRTGDYEQYF.

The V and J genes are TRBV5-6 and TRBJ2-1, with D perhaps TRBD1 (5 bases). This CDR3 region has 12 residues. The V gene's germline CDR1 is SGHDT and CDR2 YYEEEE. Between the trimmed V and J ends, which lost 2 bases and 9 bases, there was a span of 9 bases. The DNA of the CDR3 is TGTGCCAGCAGCTTAGGGGTCAGTGAGCAGTTCTTC. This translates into CASSLGVSEQFF.

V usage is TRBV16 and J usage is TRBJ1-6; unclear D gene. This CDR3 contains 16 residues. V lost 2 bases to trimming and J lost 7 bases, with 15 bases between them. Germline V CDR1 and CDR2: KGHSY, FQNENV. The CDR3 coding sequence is TGTGCCAGCAGCCAAGGAATCGGCCAGGTCAATTCACCCCTCCACTTT. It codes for CASSQGIGQVNSPLHF.

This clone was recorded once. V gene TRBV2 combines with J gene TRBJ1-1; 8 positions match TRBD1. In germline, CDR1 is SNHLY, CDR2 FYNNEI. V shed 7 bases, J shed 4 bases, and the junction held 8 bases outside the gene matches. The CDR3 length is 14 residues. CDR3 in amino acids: CASNQGAAGTEAFF. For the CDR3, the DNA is TGTGCCAGCAACCAGGGGGCGGCGGGCACTGAAGCTTTCTTT.

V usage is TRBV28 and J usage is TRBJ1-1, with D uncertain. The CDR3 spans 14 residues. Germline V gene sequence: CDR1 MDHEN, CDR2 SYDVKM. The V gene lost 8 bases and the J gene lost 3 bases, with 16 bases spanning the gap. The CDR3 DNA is TGTGCCAGCCGTCCAGGAGGAAGATACACTGAAGCTTTCTTT. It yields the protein CASRPGGRYTEAFF. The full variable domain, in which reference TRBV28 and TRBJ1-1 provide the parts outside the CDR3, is DVKVTQSSRYLVKRTGEKVFLECVQDMDHENMFWYRQDPGLGLRLIYFSYDVKMKEKGDIPEGYSVSREKKERFSLILESASTNQTSMYLCASRPGGRYTEAFFGQGTRLTVV.

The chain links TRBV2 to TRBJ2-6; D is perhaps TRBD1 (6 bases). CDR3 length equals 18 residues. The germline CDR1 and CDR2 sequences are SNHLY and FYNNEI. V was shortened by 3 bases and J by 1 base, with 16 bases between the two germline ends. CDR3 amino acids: CASSDPGQGISGANVLTF. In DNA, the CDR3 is TGTGCCAGCAGTGATCCCGGCCAGGGGATATCTGGGGCCAACGTCCTGACTTTC.

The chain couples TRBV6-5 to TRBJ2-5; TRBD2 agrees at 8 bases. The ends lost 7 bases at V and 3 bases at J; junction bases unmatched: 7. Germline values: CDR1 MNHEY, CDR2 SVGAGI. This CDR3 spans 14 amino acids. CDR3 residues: CASTKAGVEETQYF. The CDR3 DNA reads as TGTGCCAGCACCAAAGCGGGGGTGGAAGAGACCCAGTACTTC.

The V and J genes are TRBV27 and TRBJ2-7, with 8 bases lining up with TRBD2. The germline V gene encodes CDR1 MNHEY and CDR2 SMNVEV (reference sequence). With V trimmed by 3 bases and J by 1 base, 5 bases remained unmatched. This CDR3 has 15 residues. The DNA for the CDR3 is TGTGCCAGCAGTTTGAAGGCTAGCGGGTCCTACGAGCAGTACTTC. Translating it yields CASSLKASGSYEQYF.

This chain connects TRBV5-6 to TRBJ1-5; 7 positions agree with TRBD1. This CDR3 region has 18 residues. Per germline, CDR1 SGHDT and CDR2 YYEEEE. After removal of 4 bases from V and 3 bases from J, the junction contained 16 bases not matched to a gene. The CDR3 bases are TGTGCCAGCAGCCTAGGTTGGGACCGGGACAGCACCAATCAGCCCCAGCATTTT. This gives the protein CASSLGWDRDSTNQPQHF.

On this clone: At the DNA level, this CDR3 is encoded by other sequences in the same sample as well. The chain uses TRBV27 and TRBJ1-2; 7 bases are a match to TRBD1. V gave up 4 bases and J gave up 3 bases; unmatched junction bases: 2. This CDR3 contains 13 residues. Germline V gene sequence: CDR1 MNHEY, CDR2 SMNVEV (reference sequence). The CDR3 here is CASSSTGDYGYTF. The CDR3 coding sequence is TGTGCCAGCAGTTCTACAGGGGACTATGGCTACACCTTC.

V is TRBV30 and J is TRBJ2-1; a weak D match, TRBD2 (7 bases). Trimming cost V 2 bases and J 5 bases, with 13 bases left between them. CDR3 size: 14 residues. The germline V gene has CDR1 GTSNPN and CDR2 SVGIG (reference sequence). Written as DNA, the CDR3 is TGTGCCTGGAGTAACCAGGGGAGGGACAATGAGCAGTTCTTC. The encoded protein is CAWSNQGRDNEQFF.